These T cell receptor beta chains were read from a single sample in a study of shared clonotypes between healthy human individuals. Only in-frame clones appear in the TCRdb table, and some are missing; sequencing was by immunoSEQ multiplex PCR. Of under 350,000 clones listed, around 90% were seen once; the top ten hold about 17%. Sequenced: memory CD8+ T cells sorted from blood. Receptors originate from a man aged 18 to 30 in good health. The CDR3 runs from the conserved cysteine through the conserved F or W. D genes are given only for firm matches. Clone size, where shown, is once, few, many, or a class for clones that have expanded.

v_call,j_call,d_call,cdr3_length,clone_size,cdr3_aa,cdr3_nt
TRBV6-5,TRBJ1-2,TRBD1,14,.,CASRTQGWPIGYTF,TGTGCCAGCAGAACACAGGGGTGGCCTATTGGGTACACCTTC
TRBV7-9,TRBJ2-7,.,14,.,CASSPGVSPYEQYF,TGTGCCAGCAGCCCAGGGGTGAGCCCCTACGAGCAGTACTTC
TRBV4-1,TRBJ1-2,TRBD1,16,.,CASSQGILTGVGGYTF,TGCGCCAGCAGCCAAGGTATCCTGACAGGGGTCGGTGGCTACACCTTC
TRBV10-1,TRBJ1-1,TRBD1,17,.,CASRRQGRRTLNTEAFF,TGCGCCAGCAGGAGACAGGGGCGCAGGACTCTTAACACTGAAGCTTTCTTT
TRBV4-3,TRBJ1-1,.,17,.,CASSQGYLRWLLPEAFF,TGCGCCAGCAGCCAAGGATACCTGAGGTGGTTGCTCCCTGAAGCTTTCTTT
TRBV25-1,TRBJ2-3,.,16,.,CASILATGTPADTQYF,TGTGCCAGCATCTTAGCGACCGGGACCCCAGCAGATACGCAGTATTTT
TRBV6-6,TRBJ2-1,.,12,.,CASSYQPDEQFF,TGTGCCAGCAGTTATCAGCCCGATGAGCAGTTCTTC
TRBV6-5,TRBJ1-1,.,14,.,CASSRYLADAEAFF,TGTGCCAGCAGCCGTTATTTGGCTGACGCTGAAGCTTTCTTT
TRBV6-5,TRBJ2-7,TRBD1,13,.,CASSGTGFDEQYF,TGTGCCAGCAGTGGGACAGGGTTCGACGAGCAGTACTTC
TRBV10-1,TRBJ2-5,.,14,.,CASSESDSQETQYF,TGCGCCAGCAGTGAGTCTGACAGTCAAGAGACCCAGTACTTC
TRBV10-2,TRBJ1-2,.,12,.,CAIGREDYGYTF,TGCGCCATCGGGAGGGAGGACTATGGCTACACCTTC
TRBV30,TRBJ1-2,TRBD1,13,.,CAWSNRGPAGYTF,TGTGCCTGGAGTAATAGGGGGCCGGCTGGCTACACCTTC
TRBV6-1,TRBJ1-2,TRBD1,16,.,CASSDTRTGSRYGYTF,TGTGCCAGCAGTGACACTAGGACAGGATCTAGGTATGGCTACACCTTC
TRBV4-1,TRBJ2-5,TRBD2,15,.,CASSQAGSREGTQYF,TGCGCCAGCAGCCAAGCGGGGTCCAGGGAGGGGACCCAGTACTTC
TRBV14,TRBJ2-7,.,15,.,CASSQDSSTYYEQYF,TGTGCCAGCAGCCAAGATTCTTCGACGTACTACGAGCAGTACTTC
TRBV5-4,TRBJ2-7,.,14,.,CASSPSGGGYEQYF,TGTGCCAGCAGCCCAAGCGGAGGGGGCTACGAGCAGTACTTC
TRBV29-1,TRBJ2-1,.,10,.,CSVELYEQFF,TGCAGCGTTGAATTGTATGAGCAGTTCTTC
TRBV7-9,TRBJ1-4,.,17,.,CASSFGWTGATNEKLFF,TGTGCCAGCAGCTTCGGTTGGACGGGAGCAACTAATGAAAAACTGTTTTTT
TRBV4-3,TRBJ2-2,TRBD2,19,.,CASSQEVLAGVLGTGELFF,TGCGCCAGCAGCCAAGAAGTGCTAGCGGGTGTGCTGGGCACCGGGGAGCTGTTTTTT
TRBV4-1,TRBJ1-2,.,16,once,CASSQAGVMYDYGYTF,TGCGCCAGCAGCCAAGCAGGGGTCATGTATGACTATGGCTACACCTTC
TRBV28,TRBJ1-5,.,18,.,CASSHGPAAGVHNQPQHF,TGTGCCAGCAGCCACGGACCGGCGGCGGGGGTTCACAATCAGCCCCAGCATTTT
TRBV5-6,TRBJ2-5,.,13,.,CASSLGSQETQYF,TGTGCCAGCAGCTTGGGGAGTCAAGAGACCCAGTACTTC
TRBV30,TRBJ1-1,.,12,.,CAWSWGYTEAFF,TGTGCCTGGAGTTGGGGTTACACTGAAGCTTTCTTT
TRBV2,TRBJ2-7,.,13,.,CASDGDTSYEQYF,TGTGCCAGCGACGGGGACACCTCCTACGAGCAGTACTTC
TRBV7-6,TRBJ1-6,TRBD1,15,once,CASSPRTGSNSPLHF,TGTGCCAGCAGCCCGCGGACAGGCTCCAATTCACCCCTCCACTTT
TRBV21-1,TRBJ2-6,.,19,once,CASSKEGQGNTSGANVLTF,TGTGCCAGCAGCAAAGAGGGGCAGGGGAATACCTCTGGGGCCAACGTCCTGACTTTC
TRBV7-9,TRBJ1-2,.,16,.,CASSLGEAVYNYGYTF,TGTGCCAGCAGCTTAGGCGAAGCAGTTTACAACTATGGCTACACCTTC
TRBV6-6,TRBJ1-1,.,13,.,CASSYSIGTEAFF,TGTGCCAGCAGTTACTCGATCGGCACTGAAGCTTTCTTT
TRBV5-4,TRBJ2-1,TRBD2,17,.,CASSLAYASGLPNEQFF,TGTGCCAGCAGCTTGGCCTACGCTAGCGGACTTCCCAATGAGCAGTTCTTC
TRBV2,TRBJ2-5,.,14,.,CASIGLRLQETQYF,TGTGCCAGCATCGGCCTCCGGCTCCAAGAGACCCAGTACTTC
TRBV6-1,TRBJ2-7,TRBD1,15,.,CASSEAGQGAHEQYF,TGTGCCAGCAGTGAGGCCGGGCAGGGGGCCCACGAGCAGTACTTC
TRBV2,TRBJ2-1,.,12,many,CASSDDGDEQFF,TGTGCCAGCAGTGACGACGGGGATGAGCAGTTCTTC
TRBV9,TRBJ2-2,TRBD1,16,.,CASSEGESTGAGELFF,TGTGCCAGCAGCGAGGGAGAATCGACAGGGGCCGGGGAGCTGTTTTTT
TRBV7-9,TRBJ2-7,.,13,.,CASSLEQGYEQYF,TGTGCCAGCAGCTTAGAACAGGGATACGAGCAGTACTTC
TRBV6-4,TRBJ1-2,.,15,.,CASSDSAGGDYGYTF,TGTGCCAGCAGTGACTCGGCAGGAGGTGACTATGGCTACACCTTC
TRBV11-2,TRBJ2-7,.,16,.,CASSLDWQGSTYEQYF,TGTGCCAGCAGCTTAGATTGGCAGGGCAGTACCTACGAGCAGTACTTC
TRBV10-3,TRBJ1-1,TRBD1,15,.,CAISAYRGVNTEAFF,TGTGCCATCAGTGCTTACAGGGGGGTGAACACTGAAGCTTTCTTT
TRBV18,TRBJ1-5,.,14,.,CASTLGGGNQPQHF,TGTGCCAGCACCCTAGGAGGGGGAAATCAGCCCCAGCATTTT
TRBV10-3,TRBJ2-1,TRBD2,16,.,CAISATSGITYNEQFF,TGTGCCATCAGTGCCACTAGCGGCATCACCTACAATGAGCAGTTCTTC
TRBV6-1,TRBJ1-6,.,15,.,CASSEAGGNNSPLHF,TGTGCCAGCAGTGAAGCTGGAGGGAATAATTCACCCCTCCACTTT
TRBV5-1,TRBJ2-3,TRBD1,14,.,CASSSGQTTDTQYF,TGCGCCAGCAGCTCGGGACAGACCACAGATACGCAGTATTTT
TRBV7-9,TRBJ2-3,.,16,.,CASFPVEGGAKDTQYF,TGTGCCAGCTTCCCGGTAGAGGGGGGGGCCAAAGATACGCAGTATTTT
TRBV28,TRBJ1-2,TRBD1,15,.,CASSPHRGWDYGYTF,TGTGCCAGCAGTCCTCACAGGGGTTGGGACTATGGCTACACCTTC
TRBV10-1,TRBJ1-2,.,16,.,CASSDLWRGEDYGYTF,TGCGCCAGCAGTGATTTGTGGAGGGGCGAGGACTATGGCTACACCTTC
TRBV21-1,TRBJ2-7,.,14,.,CASSNSHSLYEQYF,TGTGCCAGCAGCAATTCCCACAGCCTCTACGAGCAGTACTTC
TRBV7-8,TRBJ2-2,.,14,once,CASGAADRTGELFF,TGTGCCAGCGGTGCGGCAGATAGGACCGGGGAGCTGTTTTTT
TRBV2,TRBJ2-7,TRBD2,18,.,CASRENSGTSGSSYEQYF,TGTGCCAGCAGAGAAAACTCGGGGACTAGCGGGAGTTCCTACGAGCAGTACTTC
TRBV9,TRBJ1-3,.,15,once,CASSVGPYSGNTIYF,TGTGCCAGCAGCGTAGGACCGTACTCTGGAAACACCATATATTTT
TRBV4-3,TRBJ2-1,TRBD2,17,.,CASSQVPLAGERDEQFF,TGCGCCAGCAGCCAAGTGCCGCTAGCGGGAGAAAGGGATGAGCAGTTCTTC
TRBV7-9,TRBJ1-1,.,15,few,CASSLANKRNTEAFF,TGTGCCAGCAGCTTAGCCAACAAGAGGAACACTGAAGCTTTCTTT
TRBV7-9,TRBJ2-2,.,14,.,CASSPPPNTGELFF,TGTGCCAGCAGCCCCCCCCCGAACACCGGGGAGCTGTTTTTT
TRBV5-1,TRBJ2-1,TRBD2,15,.,CASSLGTSGYDEQFF,TGCGCCAGCAGCTTGGGGACTAGCGGGTACGATGAGCAGTTCTTC
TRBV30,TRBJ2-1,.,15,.,CAWEVTGSSYNEQFF,TGTGCCTGGGAGGTCACAGGTAGCTCCTACAATGAGCAGTTCTTC
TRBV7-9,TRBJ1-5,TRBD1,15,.,CASSPSTGGEGPQHF,TGTGCCAGCTCTCCTAGTACAGGGGGCGAGGGGCCCCAGCATTTT
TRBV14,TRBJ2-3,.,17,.,CASSPGRSEWGTDTQYF,TGTGCCAGCAGCCCCGGCCGAAGCGAGTGGGGCACAGATACGCAGTATTTT
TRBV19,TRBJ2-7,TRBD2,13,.,CASSIDWEGEQYF,TGTGCCAGTAGTATAGATTGGGAGGGCGAGCAGTACTTC
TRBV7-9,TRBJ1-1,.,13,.,CASSFGFATEAFF,TGTGCCAGCAGCTTCGGATTCGCCACTGAAGCTTTCTTT